A single sample gave rise to the 23 T cell receptor beta chains below, sequenced in a study of OX40 agonist ivuxolimab in advanced cancers. Assay used: immunoSEQ multiplex PCR; TCRdb lists only in-frame clones, some missing. The data show tens of thousands of clones, 82% seen once. The sequencing here drew on CD4+ or CD8+ T cells sorted from blood, taken in a trial of the OX40 agonist ivuxolimab. All receptors come from an adult with an advanced solid tumor such as melanoma, head and neck, liver or kidney cancer.

This clone was detected only a few times. The J gene is TRBJ2-7, the V gene TRBV5-1; 8 nucleotides align to TRBD1. V gave up 0 bases and J gave up 0 bases; unmatched junction bases: 2. Germline CDR1 reads SGHRS; CDR2 reads YFSETQ. This CDR3 is 15 amino acids long. The CDR3 nucleotides are TGCGCCAGCAGCTTGGGGACAGGGAGCTCCTACGAGCAGTACTTC. Protein: CASSLGTGSSYEQYF. The full variable domain, its missing parts supplied by reference TRBV5-1 and TRBJ2-7, is KAGVTQTPRYLIKTRGQQVTLSCSPISGHRSVSWYQQTPGQGLQFLFEYFSETQRNKGNFPGRFSGRQFSNSRSEMNVSTLELGDSALYLCASSLGTGSSYEQYFGPGTRLTVT.

V usage is TRBV18 and J usage is TRBJ2-6, with 10 bases matching TRBD1. Germline CDR1 and CDR2: KGHSH and LQKENI. The CDR3 consists of 18 residues. Trimming removed 3 bases from V and 1 base from J; junction bases left unmatched: 6. The CDR3 spells CASSPGQGLQSGANVLTF. The CDR3 DNA reads as TGTGCCAGCTCACCGGGACAGGGGTTACAATCTGGGGCCAACGTCCTGACTTTC.

V is TRBV2 and J is TRBJ1-4; TRBD1 agrees at 11 bases. CDR1 and CDR2 from the germline V gene are SNHLY and FYNNEI. This CDR3 region has 15 residues. V lost 3 bases to trimming and J lost 10 bases; unmatched junction nucleotides: 7. CDR3: CASSDGQGARGKLFF. The CDR3 nucleotides read TGTGCCAGCAGTGACGGACAGGGGGCGCGGGGAAAACTGTTTTTT.

The rearrangement joins TRBV19 to TRBJ1-6, with 9 bases lining up with TRBD1. V dropped 3 bases and J dropped 7; count of bases not matched to a gene: 4. CDR3 length: 15 amino acids. Germline loops: CDR1 LNHDA, CDR2 SQIVND (reference sequence). The CDR3 coding sequence is TGTGCCAGTAGTATGTACGGGACAGGGAATTCACCCCTCCACTTT. This encodes CASSMYGTGNSPLHF.

This rearrangement joins TRBV30 to TRBJ1-2, with D hard to call. The CDR3 is made up of 14 amino acids. Deletions cut 2 bases from V and 5 bases from J, with 15 bases between. Germline V gene data show CDR1 as GTSNPN and CDR2 as SVGIG (reference sequence). CDR3 DNA: TGTGCCTGGAGTAAGGGCAGGATATCTTATGGCTACACCTTC. It encodes CAWSKGRISYGYTF.

This clone was picked up one time. The V and J genes are TRBV7-2 and TRBJ1-3; 8 bases are shared with TRBD1. The CDR3 consists of 15 residues. From germline, CDR1 is SGHTA and CDR2 FQGNSA. The junction had 4 bases not matched to a gene; V was cut back by 3 bases and J by 3 bases. This CDR3 is CASSFGRGHGNTIYF. In DNA form, the CDR3 reads TGTGCCAGCAGCTTCGGCAGGGGGCATGGAAACACCATATATTTT.

The chain has TRBV27 and TRBJ1-2, with D maybe TRBD1 (5 bases). The CDR3 sequence is 13 residues long. V lost 6 bases and J 4 bases, leaving 12 bases between the germline ends. Germline loops: CDR1 MNHEY, CDR2 SMNVEV (reference sequence). The CDR3 sequence is CASSTQGTYGYTF. The CDR3 DNA is TGTGCCAGCAGCACCCAGGGTACCTATGGCTACACCTTC.

This chain links TRBV21-1 with TRBJ2-2; the table calls TRBD1, which could not be checked here. TRBV21-1 constitutes a pseudogene. CDR3 size: 19 residues. The CDR3 loop is CASSKRVGDRGPNTGELFF. The CDR3 nucleotides are TGTGCCAGCAGCAAAAGGGTTGGAGACAGGGGCCCGAACACCGGGGAGCTGTTTTTT.

The gene calls are TRBV5-5 and TRBJ2-7; unclear D gene. Germline CDR1 SGHKS, CDR2 YYEKEE (reference sequence). The CDR3 loop spans 12 amino acids. Trimming removed 2 bases from V and 5 bases from J, with 8 bases in between. CDR3 amino acids: CASSFLRDEQYF. DNA of the CDR3: TGTGCCAGCAGCTTCTTACGGGACGAGCAGTACTTC.

This clone was counted only a few times. V usage is TRBV7-9 and J usage is TRBJ2-2; TRBD1 aligns across 7 bases. The V gene end was trimmed by 4 bases and the J gene end by 5 bases; junction bases not matched to a gene: 7. CDR3 length equals 15 residues. Germline V gene sequence: CDR1 SEHNR, CDR2 FQNEAQ (reference sequence). CDR3 loop: CASSSKTGETGELFF. CDR3 sequence (DNA): TGTGCCAGCAGCTCTAAAACAGGGGAGACCGGGGAGCTGTTTTTT.

This chain joins TRBV11-2 and TRBJ2-3, with a weak D call TRBD1 (6 bases). This CDR3 is 13 amino acids long. The germline V and J ends were trimmed by 3 bases and 6 bases, with 10 bases remaining between them. CDR1 SGHAT and CDR2 FQNNGV come from the germline V gene. The CDR3: CASSFQGMDTQYF. The CDR3 DNA reads TGTGCCAGCAGCTTTCAGGGGATGGATACGCAGTATTTT.

The chain joins TRBV5-5 to TRBJ1-1; D not resolved. This CDR3 contains 14 residues. The germline V and J ends were trimmed by 1 base and 0 bases, with 7 bases remaining between them. Germline CDR1 reads SGHKS; CDR2 reads YYEKEE (reference sequence). The CDR3 DNA follows: TGTGCCAGCAGCTTGCGACCGCTGAACACTGAAGCTTTCTTT. Translating it yields CASSLRPLNTEAFF.

In this sample, this clone turned up a few times. CDR3 nucleotides: TGTGCCTGGAGCAGGACAGGCCCGGGAAACTATGGCTACACCTTC. Residues: CAWSRTGPGNYGYTF. The chain couples TRBV30 to TRBJ1-2; 7 bases agree with TRBD1. Germline V lookup: CDR1 GTSNPN, CDR2 SVGIG (reference sequence). V gave up 3 bases and J gave up 2 bases; unmatched junction bases: 9. The CDR3 has 15 amino acids. The full variable domain, rest sourced from reference TRBV30 and TRBJ1-2, is SQTIHQWPATLVQPVGSPLSLECTVEGTSNPNLYWYRQAAGRGLQLLFYSVGIGQISSEVPQNLSASRPQDRQFILSSKKLLLSDSGFYLCAWSRTGPGNYGYTFGSGTRLTVV.

This clone was counted once. The chain has TRBV6-5 and TRBJ1-1, with D possibly TRBD1 on 5 matching bases. Germline CDR1 reads MNHEY; CDR2 reads SVGAGI. CDR3 length: 14 amino acids. Trimming removed 1 base from V and 5 bases from J, with 11 bases in between. The CDR3 DNA is TGTGCCAGCAGTTACTTCGGGACGCAAACTGAAGCTTTCTTT. Amino acids: CASSYFGTQTEAFF.

The J gene is TRBJ2-2, the V gene TRBV5-1; no clear D gene. This CDR3 is built from 16 residues. Trimming removed 1 base from V and 0 bases from J, with 10 bases in between. CDR1 is SGHRS, CDR2 YFSETQ, per germline. The CDR3 region has the DNA TGCGCCAGCAGCTTGATTGCAGGAGCGAACACCGGGGAGCTGTTTTTT. The encoded protein is CASSLIAGANTGELFF. Filled out from reference TRBV5-1 and TRBJ2-2, the complete variable domain reads KAGVTQTPRYLIKTRGQQVTLSCSPISGHRSVSWYQQTPGQGLQFLFEYFSETQRNKGNFPGRFSGRQFSNSRSEMNVSTLELGDSALYLCASSLIAGANTGELFFGEGSRLTVL.

By frequency in the sample, this clone is medium-sized. The genes are TRBV30 and TRBJ2-5; 9 bases map to TRBD1. The ends lost 2 bases at V and 6 bases at J; junction bases unmatched: 7. This CDR3 spans 14 amino acids. CDR1 and CDR2 (germline): GTSNPN, SVGIG (reference sequence). CDR3 nucleotide sequence: TGTGCCTGGAGTCGAGGGACAGGGACTCAGACCCAGTACTTC. Its translation is CAWSRGTGTQTQYF.

The chain employs TRBV6-6 and TRBJ1-4, with 7 bases fitting TRBD1. Trimming took 2 bases from V and 8 from J; bases not matched to a gene: 8. CDR1 and CDR2 from the germline V gene are MNHNY and SVGAGI (reference sequence). CDR3 size: 15 residues. CDR3 loop: CASSYPRGVSEKLFF. The DNA for the CDR3 is TGTGCCAGCAGTTACCCCAGGGGGGTTTCGGAAAAACTGTTTTTT.

The rearrangement uses TRBV28 and TRBJ1-2; D call uncertain. CDR1 and CDR2 from the germline V gene are MDHEN and SYDVKM. The CDR3 has 13 residues. Trimming stripped 6 bases from V and 6 bases from J, with 14 bases between. The chain's CDR3 is CASRADSGHGYTF. CDR3 coding DNA: TGTGCCAGCAGAGCTGATTCGGGTCATGGCTACACCTTC.

This clone was detected only once. V gene TRBV7-8 combines with J gene TRBJ1-5; D gene uncertain. The CDR3 is made up of 13 amino acids. In germline, CDR1 is SGHVS, CDR2 FQNEAQ. V lost 5 bases, J lost 5 bases, and 10 bases lay in between. The CDR3 is CASSRSEYQPQHF. DNA for the CDR3: TGTGCCAGCAGCCGGTCGGAATATCAGCCCCAGCATTTT.

This chain uses TRBV9 with TRBJ2-7; D unclear. The ends were cut back, 0 bases at V and 5 bases at J, with 15 bases in the middle. CDR1 and CDR2 (germline): SGDLS, YYNGEE. CDR3 length: 15 amino acids. The CDR3 here is CASSVGIGPGNEQYF. CDR3 bases: TGTGCCAGCAGCGTAGGAATCGGACCTGGGAACGAGCAGTACTTC.

V is TRBV21-1 and J is TRBJ1-4; TRBD1, the D gene given by the table, was not confirmed from the DNA. TRBV21-1 has pseudogene status. There are 16 residues in the CDR3. The CDR3 loop is CASSKTVTGACEKLFF. The CDR3 DNA follows: TGTGCCAGCAGCAAAACAGTGACAGGGGCTTGTGAAAAACTGTTTTTT.

This chain links TRBV5-4 with TRBJ2-7, with TRBD2 matching 8 bases. The germline V gene encodes CDR1 SGHNT and CDR2 YYREEE (reference sequence). V was clipped by 5 bases and J by 2 bases; unmatched bases: 3. There are 13 residues in the CDR3. The CDR3 spells CASREGLAYEQYF. Written as DNA, the CDR3 is TGTGCCAGCAGAGAGGGACTAGCCTACGAGCAGTACTTC.

In nucleotides, the CDR3 is TGTGCCAGCAGTTCTACAGGGGCGAAGGAAAAACTGTTTTTT. Translation: CASSSTGAKEKLFF. The V and J genes are TRBV6-6 and TRBJ1-4; 7 bases fit TRBD1. The CDR3 length is 14 residues. The V segment lost 4 bases and the J segment 8 bases; nucleotides outside the gene matches: 7. Germline loops: CDR1 MNHNY, CDR2 SVGAGI (reference sequence).